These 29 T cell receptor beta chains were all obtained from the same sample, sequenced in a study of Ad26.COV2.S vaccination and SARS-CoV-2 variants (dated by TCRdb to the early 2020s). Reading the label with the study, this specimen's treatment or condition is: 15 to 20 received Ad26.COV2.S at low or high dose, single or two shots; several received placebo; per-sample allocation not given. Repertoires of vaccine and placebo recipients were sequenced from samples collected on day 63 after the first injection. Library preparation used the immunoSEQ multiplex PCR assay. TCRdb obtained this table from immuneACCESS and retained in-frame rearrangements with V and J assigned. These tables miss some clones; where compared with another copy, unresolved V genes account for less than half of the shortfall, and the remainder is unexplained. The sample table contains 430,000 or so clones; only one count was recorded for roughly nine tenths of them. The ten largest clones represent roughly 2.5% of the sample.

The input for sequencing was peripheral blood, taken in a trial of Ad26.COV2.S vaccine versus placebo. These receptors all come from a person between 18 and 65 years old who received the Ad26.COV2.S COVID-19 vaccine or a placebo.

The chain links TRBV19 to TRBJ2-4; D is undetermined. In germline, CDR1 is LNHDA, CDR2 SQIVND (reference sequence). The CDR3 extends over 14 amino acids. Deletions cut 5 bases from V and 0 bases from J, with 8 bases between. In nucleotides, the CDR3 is TGTGCCAGTAGTTCTCGAAGAGCCAAAAACATTCAGTACTTC. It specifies CASSSRRAKNIQYF. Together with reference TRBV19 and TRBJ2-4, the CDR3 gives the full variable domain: DGGITQSPKYLFRKEGQNVTLSCEQNLNHDAMYWYRQDPGQGLRLIYYSQIVNDFQKGDIAEGYSVSREKKESFPLTVTSAQKNPTAFYLCASSSRRAKNIQYFGAGTRLSVL.

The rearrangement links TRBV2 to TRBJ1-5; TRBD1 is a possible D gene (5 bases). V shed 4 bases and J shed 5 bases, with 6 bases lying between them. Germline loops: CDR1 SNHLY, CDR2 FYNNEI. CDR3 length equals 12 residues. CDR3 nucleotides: TGTGCCAGCAGTGGGGGGGATCAGCCCCAGCATTTT. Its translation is CASSGGDQPQHF.

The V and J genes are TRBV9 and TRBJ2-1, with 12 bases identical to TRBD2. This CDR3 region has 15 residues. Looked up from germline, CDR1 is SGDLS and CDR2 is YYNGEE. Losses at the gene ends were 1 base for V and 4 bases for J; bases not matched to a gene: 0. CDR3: CASSVTSGRYNEQFF. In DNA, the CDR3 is TGTGCCAGCAGCGTAACTAGCGGGAGGTACAATGAGCAGTTCTTC. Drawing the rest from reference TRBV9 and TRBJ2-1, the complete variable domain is DSGVTQTPKHLITATGQRVTLRCSPRSGDLSVYWYQQSLDQGLQFLIQYYNGEERAKGNILERFSAQQFPDLHSELNLSSLELGDSALYFCASSVTSGRYNEQFFGPGTRLTVL.

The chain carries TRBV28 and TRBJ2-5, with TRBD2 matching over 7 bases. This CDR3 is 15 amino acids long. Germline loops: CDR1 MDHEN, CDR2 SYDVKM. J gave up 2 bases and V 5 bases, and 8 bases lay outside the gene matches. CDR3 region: CASSLGGAGQETQYF. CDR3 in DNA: TGTGCCAGCAGTCTTGGAGGAGCGGGGCAAGAGACCCAGTACTTC.

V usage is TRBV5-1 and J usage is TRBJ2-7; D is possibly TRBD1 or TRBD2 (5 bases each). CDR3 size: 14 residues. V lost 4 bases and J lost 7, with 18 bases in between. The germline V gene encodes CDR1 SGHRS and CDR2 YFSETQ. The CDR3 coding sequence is TGCGCCAGCAGCCGGGGACCCGCTCCGAGGGAGCAGTACGTC. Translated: CASSRGPAPREQYV.

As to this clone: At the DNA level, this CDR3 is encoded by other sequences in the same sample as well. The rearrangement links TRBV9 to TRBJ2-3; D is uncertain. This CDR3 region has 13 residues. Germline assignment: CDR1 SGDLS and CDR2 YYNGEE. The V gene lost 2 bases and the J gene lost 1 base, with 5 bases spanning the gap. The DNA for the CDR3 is TGTGCCAGCAGCGTTAGGGGCACAGATACGCAGTATTTT. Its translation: CASSVRGTDTQYF. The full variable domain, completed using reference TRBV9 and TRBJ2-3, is DSGVTQTPKHLITATGQRVTLRCSPRSGDLSVYWYQQSLDQGLQFLIQYYNGEERAKGNILERFSAQQFPDLHSELNLSSLELGDSALYFCASSVRGTDTQYFGPGTRLTVL.

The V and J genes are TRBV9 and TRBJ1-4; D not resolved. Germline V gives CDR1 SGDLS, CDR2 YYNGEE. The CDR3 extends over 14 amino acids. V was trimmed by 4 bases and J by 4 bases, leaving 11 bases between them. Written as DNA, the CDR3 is TGTGCCAGCAGCCTAGGGTTCGTTAATGAAAAACTGTTTTTT. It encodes CASSLGFVNEKLFF.

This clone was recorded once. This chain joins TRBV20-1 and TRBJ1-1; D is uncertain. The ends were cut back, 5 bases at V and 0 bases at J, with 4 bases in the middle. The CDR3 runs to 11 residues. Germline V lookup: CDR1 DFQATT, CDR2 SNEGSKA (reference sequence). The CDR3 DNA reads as TGCAGTGCTGCTCTGAACACTGAAGCTTTCTTT. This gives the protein CSAALNTEAFF.

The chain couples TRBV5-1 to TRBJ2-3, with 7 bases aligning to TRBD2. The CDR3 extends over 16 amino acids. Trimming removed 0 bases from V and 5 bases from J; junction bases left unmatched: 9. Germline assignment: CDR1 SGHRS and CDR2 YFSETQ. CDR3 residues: CASSLVGLGRIDTQYF. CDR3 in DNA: TGCGCCAGCAGCTTGGTGGGACTCGGGAGGATAGATACGCAGTATTTT.

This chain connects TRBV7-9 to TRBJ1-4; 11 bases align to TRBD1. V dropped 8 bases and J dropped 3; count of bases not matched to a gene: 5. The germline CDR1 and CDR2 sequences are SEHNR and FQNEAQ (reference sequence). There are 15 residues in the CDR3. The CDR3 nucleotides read TGTGCCAGCTCGGACAGGGGGCACGCTAATGAAAAACTGTTTTTT. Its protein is CASSDRGHANEKLFF.

The CDR3 bases are TGTGCCAGCAATGGAGACAGGCTTAATGAAAAACTGTTTTTT. Translated: CASNGDRLNEKLFF. The chain is built from TRBV6-5 and TRBJ1-4; a weak D match, TRBD1 (6 bases). The CDR3 is 14 residues long. Germline loops: CDR1 MNHEY, CDR2 SVGAGI. V was clipped by 7 bases and J by 4 bases, with 13 bases between them.

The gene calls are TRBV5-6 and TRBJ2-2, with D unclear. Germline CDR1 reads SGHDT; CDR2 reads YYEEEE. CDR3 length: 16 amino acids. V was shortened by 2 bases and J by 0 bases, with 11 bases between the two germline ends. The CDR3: CASSFRISANTGELFF. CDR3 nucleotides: TGTGCCAGCAGCTTTCGGATTTCAGCGAACACCGGGGAGCTGTTTTTT.

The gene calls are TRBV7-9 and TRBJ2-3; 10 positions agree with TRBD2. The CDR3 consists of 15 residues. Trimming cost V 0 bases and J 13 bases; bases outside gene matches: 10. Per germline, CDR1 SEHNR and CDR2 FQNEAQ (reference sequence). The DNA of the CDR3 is TGTGCCAGCAGCTTAGCAGGGACTAGCGCTGGTGGGGAGTATTTT. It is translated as CASSLAGTSAGGEYF.

The CDR3 is CASSQDPNRDRGTGELFF. CDR3 DNA sequence: TGTGCCAGCAGCCAAGATCCGAACCGGGACAGGGGCACCGGGGAGCTGTTTTTT. V gene TRBV14 combines with J gene TRBJ2-2; 10 bases are shared with TRBD1. The CDR3 spans 18 residues. The junction had 8 bases not matched to a gene; V was cut back by 0 bases and J by 4 bases. Germline V gene data show CDR1 as SGHDN and CDR2 as FVKESK.

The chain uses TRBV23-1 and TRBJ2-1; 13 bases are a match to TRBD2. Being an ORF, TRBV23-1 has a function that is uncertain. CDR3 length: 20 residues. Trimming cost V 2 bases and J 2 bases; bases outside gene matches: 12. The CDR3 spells CASSQNPPGLAGLPYNEQFF. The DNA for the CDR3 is TGCGCCAGCAGTCAAAACCCCCCGGGACTAGCGGGGCTTCCCTACAATGAGCAGTTCTTC.

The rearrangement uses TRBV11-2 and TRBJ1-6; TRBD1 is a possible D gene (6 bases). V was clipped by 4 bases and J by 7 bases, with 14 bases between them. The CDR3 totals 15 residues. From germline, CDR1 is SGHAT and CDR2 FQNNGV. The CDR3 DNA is TGTGCCAGCAGCTCCCCCAGGGGAGGGAATTCACCCCTCCACTTT. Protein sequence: CASSSPRGGNSPLHF.

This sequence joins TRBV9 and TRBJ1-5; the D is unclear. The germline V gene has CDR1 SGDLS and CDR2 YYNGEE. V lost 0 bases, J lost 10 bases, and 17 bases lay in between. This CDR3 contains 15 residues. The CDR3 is CASSVDGGRQLPQHF. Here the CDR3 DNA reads TGTGCCAGCAGCGTAGATGGAGGGCGCCAACTTCCCCAGCATTTT.

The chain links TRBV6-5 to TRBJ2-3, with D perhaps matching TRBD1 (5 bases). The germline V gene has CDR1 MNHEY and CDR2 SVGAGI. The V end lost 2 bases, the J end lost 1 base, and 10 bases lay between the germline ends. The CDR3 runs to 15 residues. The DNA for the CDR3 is TGTGCCAGCAGTTACGAATTAGGGGGCACAGATACGCAGTATTTT. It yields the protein CASSYELGGTDTQYF.

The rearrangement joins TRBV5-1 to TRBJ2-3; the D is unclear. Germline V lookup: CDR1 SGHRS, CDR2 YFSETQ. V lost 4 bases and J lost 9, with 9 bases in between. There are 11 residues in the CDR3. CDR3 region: CASSPDETQYF. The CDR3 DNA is TGCGCCAGCAGCCCAGATGAGACGCAGTATTTT.

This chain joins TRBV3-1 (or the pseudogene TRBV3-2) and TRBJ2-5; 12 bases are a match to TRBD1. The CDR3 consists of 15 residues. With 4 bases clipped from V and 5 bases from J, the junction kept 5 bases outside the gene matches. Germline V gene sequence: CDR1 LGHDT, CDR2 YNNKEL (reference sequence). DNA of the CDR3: TGTGCCAGCAGCCTGGGACAGGGGGCCTGGGAGACCCAGTACTTC. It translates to CASSLGQGAWETQYF.

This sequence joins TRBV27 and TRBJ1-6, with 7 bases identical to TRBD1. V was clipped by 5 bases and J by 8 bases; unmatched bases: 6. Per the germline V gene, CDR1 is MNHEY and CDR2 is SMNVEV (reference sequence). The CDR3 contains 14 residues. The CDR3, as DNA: TGTGCCAGCAGTCCGACAGGGTGGGATTCACCCCTCCACTTT. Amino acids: CASSPTGWDSPLHF.

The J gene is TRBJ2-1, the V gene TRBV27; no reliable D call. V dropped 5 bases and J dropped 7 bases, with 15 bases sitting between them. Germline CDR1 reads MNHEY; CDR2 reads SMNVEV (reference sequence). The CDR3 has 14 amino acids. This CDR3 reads CASSPDAPTNEQFF. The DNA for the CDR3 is TGTGCCAGCAGTCCGGACGCCCCCACGAATGAGCAGTTCTTC.

The CDR3 loop is CASSLLDSNTGELFF. CDR3 in DNA: TGTGCCAGCAGCTTGTTAGATTCGAACACCGGGGAGCTGTTTTTT. This chain uses TRBV5-4 with TRBJ2-2; no firm D call. V dropped 1 base and J dropped 0 bases, with 7 bases sitting between them. Germline loops: CDR1 SGHNT, CDR2 YYREEE (reference sequence). CDR3 size: 15 residues.

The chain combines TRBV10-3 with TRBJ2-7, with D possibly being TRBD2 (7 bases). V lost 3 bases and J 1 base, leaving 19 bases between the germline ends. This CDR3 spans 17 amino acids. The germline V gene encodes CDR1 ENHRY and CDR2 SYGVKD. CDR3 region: CAISDDAGADSSYEQYV. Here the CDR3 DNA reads TGTGCCATCAGTGATGATGCGGGGGCGGATAGTTCCTACGAGCAGTACGTC.

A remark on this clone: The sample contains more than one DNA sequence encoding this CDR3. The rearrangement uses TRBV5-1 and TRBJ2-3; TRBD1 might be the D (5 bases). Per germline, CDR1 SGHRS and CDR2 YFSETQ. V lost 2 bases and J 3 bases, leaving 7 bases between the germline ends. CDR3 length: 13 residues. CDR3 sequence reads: CASSLGATDTQYF. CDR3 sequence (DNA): TGCGCCAGCAGCTTAGGGGCTACAGATACGCAGTATTTT.

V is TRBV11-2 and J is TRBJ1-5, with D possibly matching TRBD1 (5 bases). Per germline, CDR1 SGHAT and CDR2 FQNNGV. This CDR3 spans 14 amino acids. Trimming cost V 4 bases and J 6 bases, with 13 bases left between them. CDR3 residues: CASSSGTGGQPQHF. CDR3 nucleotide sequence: TGTGCCAGCAGCTCGGGGACCGGGGGTCAGCCCCAGCATTTT.

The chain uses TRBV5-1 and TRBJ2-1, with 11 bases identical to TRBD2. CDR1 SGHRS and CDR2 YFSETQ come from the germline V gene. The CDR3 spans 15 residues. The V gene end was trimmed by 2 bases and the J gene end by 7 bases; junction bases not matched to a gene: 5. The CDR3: CASSFTSGSANEQFF. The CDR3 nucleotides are TGCGCCAGCAGCTTTACTAGCGGGAGCGCTAATGAGCAGTTCTTC.

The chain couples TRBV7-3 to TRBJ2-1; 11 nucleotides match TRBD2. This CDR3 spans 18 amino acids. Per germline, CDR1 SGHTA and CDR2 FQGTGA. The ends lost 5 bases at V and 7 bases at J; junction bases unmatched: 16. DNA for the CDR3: TGTGCCAGCAGCCCACAGGAAAGGCTAGCGGGAGGTAGTAATGAGCAGTTCTTC. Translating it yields CASSPQERLAGGSNEQFF. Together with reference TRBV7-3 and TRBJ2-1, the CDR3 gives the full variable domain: GAGVSQTPSNKVTEKGKYVELRCDPISGHTALYWYRQSLGQGPEFLIYFQGTGAADDSGLPNDRFFAVRPEGSVSTLKIQRTERGDSAVYLCASSPQERLAGGSNEQFFGPGTRLTVL.

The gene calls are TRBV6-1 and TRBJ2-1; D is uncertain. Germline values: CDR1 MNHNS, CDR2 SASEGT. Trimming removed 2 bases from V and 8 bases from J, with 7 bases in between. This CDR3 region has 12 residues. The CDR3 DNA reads TGTGCCAGCAGTGAACCCCTCGATGAGCAGTTCTTC. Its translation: CASSEPLDEQFF.